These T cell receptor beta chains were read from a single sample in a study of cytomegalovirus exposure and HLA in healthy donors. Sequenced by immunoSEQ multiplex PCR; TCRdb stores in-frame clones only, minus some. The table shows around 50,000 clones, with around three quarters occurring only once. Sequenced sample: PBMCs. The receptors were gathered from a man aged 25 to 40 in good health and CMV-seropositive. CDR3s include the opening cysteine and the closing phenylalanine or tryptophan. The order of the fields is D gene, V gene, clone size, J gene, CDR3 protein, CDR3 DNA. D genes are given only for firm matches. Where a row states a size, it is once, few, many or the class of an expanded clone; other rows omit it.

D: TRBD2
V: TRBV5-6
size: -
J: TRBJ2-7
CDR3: CASRSKGTSGSYEQYF
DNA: TGTGCCAGCAGATCCAAAGGGACTAGCGGTTCCTACGAGCAGTACTTC

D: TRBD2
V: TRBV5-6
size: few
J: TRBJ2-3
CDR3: CASSLFGGGRRDTQYF
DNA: TGTGCCAGCAGCTTATTTGGCGGGGGACGAAGAGATACGCAGTATTTT

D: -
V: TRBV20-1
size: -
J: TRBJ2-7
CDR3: CSAHRATEQYF
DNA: TGCAGTGCTCACAGGGCGACCGAGCAGTACTTC

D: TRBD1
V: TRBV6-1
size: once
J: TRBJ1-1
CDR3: CASSGGQGVNTEAFF
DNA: TGTGCCAGCAGTGGAGGACAGGGTGTGAACACTGAAGCTTTCTTT

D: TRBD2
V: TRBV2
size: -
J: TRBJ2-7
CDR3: CASGGGNIPGLVSYEQYF
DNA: TGTGCCAGCGGTGGGGGCAACATTCCGGGACTAGTCTCCTACGAGCAGTACTTC

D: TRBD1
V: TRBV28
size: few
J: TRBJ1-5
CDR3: CASSSPGTGGSQPQHF
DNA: TGTGCCAGCAGTTCCCCCGGGACAGGGGGTAGTCAGCCCCAGCATTTT

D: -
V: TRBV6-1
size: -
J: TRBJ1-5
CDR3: CASGRGDQPQHF
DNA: TGTGCCAGCGGTAGGGGCGATCAGCCCCAGCATTTT

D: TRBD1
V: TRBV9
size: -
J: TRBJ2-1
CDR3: CASSDRDRHYNEQFF
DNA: TGTGCCAGCAGCGACCGGGACAGGCACTACAATGAGCAGTTCTTC

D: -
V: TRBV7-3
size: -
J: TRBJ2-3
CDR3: CAGSSGTDTQYF
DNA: TGTGCCGGCAGCTCGGGCACAGATACGCAGTATTTT

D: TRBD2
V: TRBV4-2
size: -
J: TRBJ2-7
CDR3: CASSQDLAGGHVEQYF
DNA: TGTGCCAGCAGCCAGGACCTAGCGGGGGGGCATGTCGAGCAGTACTTC

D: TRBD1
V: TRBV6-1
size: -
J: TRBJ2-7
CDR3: CATGDRFLIYEQYF
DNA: TGTGCCACCGGGGACAGATTCCTTATCTACGAGCAGTACTTC

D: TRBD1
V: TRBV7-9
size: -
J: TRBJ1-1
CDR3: CASSFLRQGLSVEAFF
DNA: TGTGCCAGCAGCTTCCTTCGACAGGGTCTTAGCGTGGAAGCTTTCTTT

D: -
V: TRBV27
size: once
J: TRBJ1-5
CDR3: CASSLSGVQPQHF
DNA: TGTGCCAGCAGTTTATCCGGAGTTCAGCCCCAGCATTTT

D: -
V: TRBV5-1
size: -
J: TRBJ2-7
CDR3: CASSSPSRSYEQYF
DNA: TGCGCCAGCAGCTCCCCGTCCAGATCCTACGAGCAGTACTTC

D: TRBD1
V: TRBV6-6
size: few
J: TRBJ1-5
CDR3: CASSWTGLPNQPQHF
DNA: TGTGCCAGCAGCTGGACAGGGCTACCGAATCAGCCCCAGCATTTT

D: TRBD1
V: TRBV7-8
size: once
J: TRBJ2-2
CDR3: CASSSTGGTGELFF
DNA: TGTGCCAGCAGCTCCACAGGGGGCACCGGGGAGCTGTTTTTT

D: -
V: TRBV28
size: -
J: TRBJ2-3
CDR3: CASRRAGAKDTQYF
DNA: TGTGCCAGCAGAAGGGCGGGGGCAAAAGATACGCAGTATTTT

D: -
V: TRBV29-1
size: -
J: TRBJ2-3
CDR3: CSVGPGSADTQYF
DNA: TGCAGCGTTGGTCCGGGTTCGGCAGATACGCAGTATTTT

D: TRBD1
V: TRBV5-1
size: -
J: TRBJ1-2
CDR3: CASSLEGAWSYGYTF
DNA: TGCGCCAGCAGCTTGGAGGGGGCTTGGAGCTATGGCTACACCTTC

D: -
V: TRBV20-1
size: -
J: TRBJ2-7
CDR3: CSAKRGGEQYF
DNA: TGCAGTGCGAAAAGGGGCGGCGAGCAGTACTTC

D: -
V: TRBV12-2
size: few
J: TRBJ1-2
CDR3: CASRLASSGGRGYTF
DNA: TGTGCAAGTCGCTTAGCCTCCTCAGGGGGCCGGGGCTACACCTTC

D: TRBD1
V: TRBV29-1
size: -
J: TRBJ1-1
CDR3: CSGGTGMNTEAFF
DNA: TGCAGCGGGGGGACAGGGATGAACACTGAAGCTTTCTTT

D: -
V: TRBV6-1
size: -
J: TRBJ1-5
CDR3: CASSEHGQLQPQHF
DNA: TGTGCCAGCAGTGAACATGGGCAATTGCAGCCCCAGCATTTT

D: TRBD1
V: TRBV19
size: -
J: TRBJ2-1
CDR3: CASSTTTGAYNEQFF
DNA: TGTGCCAGTAGTACCACCACAGGGGCTTACAATGAGCAGTTCTTC

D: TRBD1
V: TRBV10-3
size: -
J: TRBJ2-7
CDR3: CAISDAGQGTYEQYF
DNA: TGTGCCATCAGTGATGCGGGACAGGGAACCTACGAGCAGTACTTC

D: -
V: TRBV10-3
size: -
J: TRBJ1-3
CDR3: CAIAPRADSGNTIYF
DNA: TGTGCCATCGCCCCTAGAGCGGACTCTGGAAACACCATATATTTT

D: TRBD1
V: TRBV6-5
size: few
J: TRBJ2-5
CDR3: CASHRGGGETQYF
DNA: TGTGCCAGCCACAGGGGTGGAGGAGAGACCCAGTACTTC

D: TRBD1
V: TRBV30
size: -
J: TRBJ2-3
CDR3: CAWSGQGGIGDTQYF
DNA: TGTGCCTGGAGCGGACAGGGTGGGATTGGAGATACGCAGTATTTT

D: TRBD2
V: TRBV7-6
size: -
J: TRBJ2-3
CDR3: CASSFLAGGTDTQYF
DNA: TGTGCCAGCAGCTTCCTAGCGGGTGGCACAGATACGCAGTATTTT

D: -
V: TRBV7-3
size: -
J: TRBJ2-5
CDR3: CASSRGVQETQYF
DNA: TGTGCCAGCAGCCGCGGGGTCCAAGAGACCCAGTACTTC

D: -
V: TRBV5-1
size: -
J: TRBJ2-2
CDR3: CASSLDFRVRVNTGELFF
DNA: TGCGCCAGCAGCTTGGATTTCCGGGTCCGAGTGAACACCGGGGAGCTGTTTTTT

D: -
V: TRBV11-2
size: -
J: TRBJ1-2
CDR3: CASSGGGYGYTF
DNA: TGTGCCAGCTCGGGGGGCGGCTATGGCTACACCTTC

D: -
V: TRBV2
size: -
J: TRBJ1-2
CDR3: CASSGGARYGYTF
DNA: TGTGCCAGCAGTGGAGGAGCTCGCTATGGCTACACCTTC

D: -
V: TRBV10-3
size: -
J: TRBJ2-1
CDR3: CAISDDSRYGNEQFF
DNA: TGTGCCATCAGTGATGATAGCCGTTATGGCAATGAGCAGTTCTTC

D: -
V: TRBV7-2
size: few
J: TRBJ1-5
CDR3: CASSRQGNQPQHF
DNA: TGTGCCAGCAGCCGACAGGGCAATCAGCCCCAGCATTTT

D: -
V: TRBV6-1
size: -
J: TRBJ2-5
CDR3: CASRRTEQETQYF
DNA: TGTGCCAGCAGGAGGACAGAGCAAGAGACCCAGTACTTC

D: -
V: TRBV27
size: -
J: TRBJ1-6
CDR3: CASSLRRGGGLSYNSPLHF
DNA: TGTGCCAGCAGTTTGAGGCGAGGTGGGGGCCTCTCCTATAATTCACCCCTCCACTTT

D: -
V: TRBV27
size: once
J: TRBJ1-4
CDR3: CASSLPVEGGEKLFF
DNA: TGTGCCAGCAGTTTACCCGTTGAGGGAGGCGAAAAACTGTTTTTT

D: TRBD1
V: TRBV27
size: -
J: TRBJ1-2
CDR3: CASSLRGQGRGYTF
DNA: TGTGCCAGCAGTTTAAGGGGACAGGGAAGGGGCTACACCTTC

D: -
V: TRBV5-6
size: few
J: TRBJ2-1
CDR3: CASSLRNRRDEQFF
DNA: TGTGCCAGCAGCCTGAGGAACCGTCGGGATGAGCAGTTCTTC